Following are 30 T cell receptor beta chains from one sample sequenced in a study of cytomegalovirus exposure and HLA in healthy donors. PCR involved 60 Vbeta and 13 Jbeta primers. The method was immunoSEQ multiplex PCR; TCRdb's version includes in-frame clones alone and lacks a portion of them. Of around 100,000 clones listed, roughly four fifths are singletons. The sequenced material came from PBMCs. These receptors were collected from a man between 25 and 39 years old in good health and CMV-seropositive.

The chain recombines TRBV18 with TRBJ2-3; 12 nucleotides align to TRBD2. The CDR3 spans 14 residues. The V gene end was trimmed by 6 bases and the J gene end by 6 bases; junction bases not matched to a gene: 4. The germline CDR1 and CDR2 sequences are KGHSH and LQKENI. The CDR3 loop is CASSLAGGPDTQYF. DNA for the CDR3: TGTGCCAGCTCCCTAGCGGGAGGGCCGGATACGCAGTATTTT.

The chain joins TRBV5-4 to TRBJ1-1, with D possibly being TRBD1 (5 bases). The CDR3 is made up of 15 amino acids. Germline assignment: CDR1 SGHNT and CDR2 YYREEE (reference sequence). Trimming removed 5 bases from V and 7 bases from J, with 21 bases in between. CDR3 residues: CASSFGSGAVFEAFF. The CDR3 DNA is TGTGCCAGCAGTTTTGGCAGCGGGGCCGTATTTGAAGCTTTCTTT.

The rearrangement links TRBV10-3 to TRBJ2-5; 15 bases are a match to TRBD2. CDR3 length equals 17 residues. V lost 2 bases and J lost 4; bases outside the gene matches: 5. Germline V gene data show CDR1 as ENHRY and CDR2 as SYGVKD. The CDR3 loop reads CAISETGLAGGGETQYF. CDR3 coding DNA: TGTGCCATCAGTGAGACAGGACTAGCGGGAGGGGGAGAGACCCAGTACTTC.

V usage is TRBV5-4 and J usage is TRBJ1-1; 7 bases agree with TRBD1. Germline lookup yields CDR1 SGHNT and CDR2 YYREEE (reference sequence). The CDR3 covers 15 residues. J was trimmed by 1 base and V by 3 bases; bases with no gene match: 6. The CDR3 protein is CASSSGGRGNTEAFF. The CDR3 nucleotides read TGTGCCAGCAGCTCAGGGGGTCGAGGGAACACTGAAGCTTTCTTT.

DNA of the CDR3: TGTGCCAGTAGTACTCCGAGGGCATCGGCCAAAAACATTCAGTACTTC. Translating gives CASSTPRASAKNIQYF. This chain links TRBV19 with TRBJ2-4, with a possible D match to TRBD2 (5 bases). This CDR3 contains 16 residues. Trimming pared 4 bases from V and 1 base from J, leaving 14 bases between. Per the germline V gene, CDR1 is LNHDA and CDR2 is SQIVND (reference sequence).

The chain combines TRBV19 with TRBJ2-5; tentatively, D is TRBD2 (6 bases). CDR3 length equals 14 residues. The germline gives CDR1 LNHDA, CDR2 SQIVND (reference sequence). Trimming removed 5 bases from V and 11 bases from J, with 21 bases in between. CDR3 sequence: CASSSSGTHLEQYF. In DNA form, the CDR3 reads TGTGCCAGTAGTTCGTCCGGGACTCATTTAGAACAGTACTTC.

The chain links TRBV11-3 to TRBJ2-1; TRBD2 agrees at 7 bases. Germline CDR1 SGHNT, CDR2 YENEEA. The CDR3 sequence is 13 residues long. The V gene end was trimmed by 1 base and the J gene end by 9 bases; junction bases not matched to a gene: 3. CDR3 nucleotides: TGTGCCAGCAGCTTAGGGACTAGATCTGAGCAGTTCTTC. Translated, it gives CASSLGTRSEQFF.

This clone was seen more than once but under ten times. V usage is TRBV6-1 and J usage is TRBJ1-1, with D uncertain. Germline CDR1 MNHNS, CDR2 SASEGT. Between the trimmed V and J ends, which lost 8 bases and 1 base, there was a span of 8 bases. The CDR3 is 12 amino acids. The CDR3 region is CASRTRNTEAFF. Here the CDR3 DNA reads TGTGCCAGCCGTACAAGGAACACTGAAGCTTTCTTT.

This chain uses TRBV5-1 with TRBJ2-2; 13 bases fit TRBD2. The CDR3 length is 17 residues. With 4 bases clipped from V and 3 bases from J, the junction kept 6 bases outside the gene matches. Germline CDR1 reads SGHRS; CDR2 reads YFSETQ. The DNA of the CDR3 is TGCGCCAGCAGCGTGACTAGCGGGAGGCCCTACACCGGGGAGCTGTTTTTT. Amino acids: CASSVTSGRPYTGELFF. Full variable domain (remainder filled in from reference TRBV5-1 and TRBJ2-2): KAGVTQTPRYLIKTRGQQVTLSCSPISGHRSVSWYQQTPGQGLQFLFEYFSETQRNKGNFPGRFSGRQFSNSRSEMNVSTLELGDSALYLCASSVTSGRPYTGELFFGEGSRLTVL.

The genes are TRBV19 and TRBJ2-6, with 8 positions matching TRBD2. Per the germline V gene, CDR1 is LNHDA and CDR2 is SQIVND (reference sequence). The CDR3 covers 16 residues. The junction had 5 bases not matched to a gene; V was cut back by 5 bases and J by 2 bases. In DNA, the CDR3 is TGTGCCAGTAGTCCCCGGGGGGGGACTGGGGCCAACGTCCTGACTTTC. Its translation: CASSPRGGTGANVLTF.

This rearrangement joins TRBV5-4 to TRBJ1-6; possible D gene TRBD1, 6 bases. Germline values: CDR1 SGHNT, CDR2 YYREEE (reference sequence). Trimming took 2 bases from V and 13 from J, leaving 19 bases between them. The CDR3 has 15 residues. The CDR3 protein is CASSFPTGPAPPLHF. The CDR3 nucleotides are TGTGCCAGCAGCTTCCCCACAGGGCCCGCTCCGCCCCTCCACTTT.

The chain carries TRBV27 and TRBJ2-3, with D possibly being TRBD1 (5 bases). Germline CDR1 is MNHEY and CDR2 is SMNVEV (reference sequence). With 0 bases removed from V and 3 bases from J, the gap between germline ends came to 10 bases. CDR3 size: 15 residues. The CDR3 protein is CASSLSLGVTDTQYF. CDR3 in DNA: TGTGCCAGCAGTTTATCGCTAGGGGTTACAGATACGCAGTATTTT.

Of note for this clone: The sample holds other DNA sequences that translate to the same CDR3. This chain uses TRBV15 with TRBJ2-5; 11 bases fit TRBD2. V lost 3 bases and J lost 5; bases outside the gene matches: 8. Germline V gives CDR1 LNHNV, CDR2 YYDKDF (reference sequence). This CDR3 has 16 amino acids. Written as DNA, the CDR3 is TGTGCCACCAGCAGCCCCCAATCTAGCGGGAGGGAGACCCAGTACTTC. Its protein product is CATSSPQSSGRETQYF.

This chain uses TRBV10-1 with TRBJ1-5; TRBD1 might be the D (6 bases). Germline CDR1 is WNHNN and CDR2 is SYGVQD (reference sequence). With 8 bases removed from V and 4 bases from J, the gap between germline ends came to 12 bases. There are 13 residues in the CDR3. CDR3 protein: CASWYRANQPQHF. The CDR3 nucleotides read TGCGCCAGCTGGTACAGGGCGAATCAGCCCCAGCATTTT.

The gene calls are TRBV18 and TRBJ2-7; maybe TRBD2 (6 bases). The CDR3 has 13 amino acids. The germline V gene has CDR1 KGHSH and CDR2 LQKENI. V shed 5 bases and J shed 7 bases, with 15 bases lying between them. The chain's CDR3 is CASSKDPAGEQYF. CDR3 nucleotides: TGTGCCAGCTCAAAGGACCCCGCGGGAGAGCAGTACTTC.

CDR3 sequence: CASRLPGASYEQYF. The CDR3 bases are TGTGCCAGCAGGTTGCCAGGGGCGTCCTACGAGCAGTACTTC. The chain has TRBV6-5 and TRBJ2-7; D may be TRBD1 (6 bases). V was cut by 6 bases and J by 1 base, with 13 bases left in between. The CDR3 has 14 residues. Germline V gives CDR1 MNHEY, CDR2 SVGAGI.

The chain has TRBV27 and TRBJ2-7; D not resolved. The CDR3 is 12 amino acids. Deletions cut 8 bases from V and 1 base from J, with 9 bases between. CDR1 is MNHEY, CDR2 SMNVEV, per germline (reference sequence). CDR3 sequence: CASFSSSYEQYF. The CDR3 DNA reads TGTGCCAGCTTTTCCTCTTCCTACGAGCAGTACTTC.

The chain joins TRBV5-1 to TRBJ2-3; 11 positions match TRBD1. V trimming: 3 bases; J trimming: 8 bases; junction bases outside the gene matches: 5. Germline-derived CDR1 and CDR2 are SGHRS and YFSETQ. The CDR3 is 14 residues long. CDR3: CASSWGQGDGTQYF. DNA for the CDR3: TGCGCCAGCAGCTGGGGACAGGGGGACGGTACGCAGTATTTT.

This chain uses TRBV7-6 with TRBJ2-2; D may be TRBD2 (7 bases). Germline V gene lookup returns CDR1 SGHVS and CDR2 FNYEAQ. The V and J ends lost 2 bases and 7 bases respectively, with 11 bases between them. The CDR3 loop spans 14 amino acids. CDR3: CASSLRGGIGELFF. DNA of the CDR3: TGTGCCAGCAGCTTAAGGGGGGGCATCGGGGAGCTGTTTTTT. Drawing the rest from reference TRBV7-6 and TRBJ2-2, the complete variable domain is GAGVSQSPRYKVTKRGQDVALRCDPISGHVSLYWYRQALGQGPEFLTYFNYEAQQDKSGLPNDRFSAERPEGSISTLTIQRTEQRDSAMYRCASSLRGGIGELFFGEGSRLTVL.

The chain links TRBV6-6 to TRBJ2-3; TRBD2 matches at 10 bases. From germline, CDR1 is MNHNY and CDR2 SVGAGI (reference sequence). J was trimmed by 5 bases and V by 2 bases; bases with no gene match: 7. The CDR3 totals 16 residues. The CDR3 spells CASSYRLGTSVDTQYF. The DNA of the CDR3 is TGTGCCAGCAGTTACAGGCTCGGGACTAGCGTAGATACGCAGTATTTT.

The chain joins TRBV7-9 to TRBJ2-1, with 9 positions matching TRBD2. The CDR3 is made up of 15 amino acids. CDR1 and CDR2 (germline): SEHNR, FQNEAQ (reference sequence). Trimming removed 1 base from V and 7 bases from J; junction bases left unmatched: 5. The chain's CDR3 is CASSLGSGSTNEQFF. The CDR3 DNA reads TGTGCCAGCAGCTTAGGTAGCGGGAGTACGAATGAGCAGTTCTTC.

The rearrangement links TRBV11-2 to TRBJ2-7, with a weak D call TRBD2 (5 bases). In germline, CDR1 is SGHAT, CDR2 FQNNGV. V was trimmed by 1 base and J by 9 bases, leaving 19 bases between them. The CDR3 contains 15 residues. The CDR3 reads CASSLAASGLPGQYF. The CDR3 region has the DNA TGTGCCAGCAGCTTAGCAGCGAGCGGTCTCCCGGGGCAGTACTTC.

The J gene is TRBJ2-2, the V gene TRBV28; tentatively, D is TRBD1 (6 bases). CDR3 length equals 14 residues. CDR1 and CDR2 (germline): MDHEN, SYDVKM. The V gene lost 5 bases and the J gene lost 5 bases, with 12 bases spanning the gap. CDR3 in amino acids: CASSRGIGTGELFF. In nucleotides, the CDR3 is TGTGCCAGCAGTAGGGGGATCGGTACCGGGGAGCTGTTTTTT.

The V call is TRBV18, the J call TRBJ1-5; weak D call: TRBD1 (5 bases). The CDR3 has 13 residues. Looked up from germline, CDR1 is KGHSH and CDR2 is LQKENI. V lost 3 bases and J 3 bases, leaving 6 bases between the germline ends. The CDR3 DNA is TGTGCCAGCTCACCGGGGCCCAATCAGCCCCAGCATTTT. Amino acid sequence: CASSPGPNQPQHF.

CDR3 sequence: CAISPSGTGGYEQYF. DNA for the CDR3: TGTGCCATCAGTCCATCCGGGACAGGGGGATACGAGCAGTACTTC. The chain carries TRBV10-3 and TRBJ2-7; 11 bases match TRBD1. Germline values: CDR1 ENHRY, CDR2 SYGVKD. Trimming cost V 5 bases and J 4 bases; bases outside gene matches: 7. The CDR3 has 15 amino acids.

The V and J genes are TRBV30 and TRBJ1-1; weak D call: TRBD1 (5 bases). Germline V gene sequence: CDR1 GTSNPN, CDR2 SVGIG (reference sequence). This CDR3 region has 16 residues. Trimming took 3 bases from V and 5 from J, leaving 22 bases between them. In DNA form, the CDR3 reads TGTGCCTGGAGCCTAAACGGGGGAAGTAGGTTAACTGAAGCTTTCTTT. Protein product: CAWSLNGGSRLTEAFF.

This CDR3 reads CASSLDTSGGYEQYF. Written as DNA, the CDR3 is TGTGCCAGCAGCTTGGATACTAGCGGTGGGTACGAGCAGTACTTC. The rearrangement links TRBV5-4 to TRBJ2-7, with 8 positions matching TRBD2. Germline CDR1 and CDR2: SGHNT and YYREEE (reference sequence). With V trimmed by 0 bases and J by 4 bases, 6 bases remained unmatched. The CDR3 runs 15 residues.

V is TRBV5-5 and J is TRBJ2-1, with D perhaps TRBD1 (5 bases). Per germline, CDR1 SGHKS and CDR2 YYEKEE (reference sequence). The CDR3 consists of 14 residues. V dropped 2 bases and J dropped 3 bases, with 9 bases sitting between them. The CDR3 protein is CASSLMGHYNEQFF. The CDR3 coding sequence is TGTGCCAGCAGCTTAATGGGGCACTACAATGAGCAGTTCTTC.

The chain uses TRBV4-1 and TRBJ1-4; 7 bases fit TRBD1. V lost 1 base to trimming and J lost 4 bases; unmatched junction nucleotides: 9. The CDR3 is made up of 17 amino acids. Per germline, CDR1 MGHRA and CDR2 YSYEKL. CDR3 nucleotide sequence: TGCGCCAGCAGCCAAGCGGGATCCGGGACAGTTAATGAAAAACTGTTTTTT. Its translation is CASSQAGSGTVNEKLFF.

The chain is built from TRBV10-3 and TRBJ2-5; unclear D gene. Looked up from germline, CDR1 is ENHRY and CDR2 is SYGVKD. Trimming took off 5 bases at V and 3 bases at J, with 4 bases between the two ends. The CDR3 sequence is 11 residues long. The CDR3 sequence is CAISNKETQYF. CDR3 sequence (DNA): TGTGCCATCAGTAATAAAGAGACCCAGTACTTC.